The 7 T cell receptor beta chains listed next were all sequenced from one sample in a study of cytomegalovirus exposure and HLA in healthy donors. PCR used 60 Vbeta primers and 13 Jbeta primers. Sequencing was performed with immunoSEQ multiplex PCR; in TCRdb, only in-frame clones are kept and a portion is missing. The profile shows about 180,000 clones, 82% of them singletons. Sequenced: PBMCs. These TCRs come from a man aged 35 to 55 in good health and CMV-seronegative.

The table lists this clone with a count of one. This chain links TRBV30 with TRBJ2-1; D is unresolved. This CDR3 has 12 amino acids. The germline V and J ends were trimmed by 2 bases and 8 bases, with 10 bases remaining between them. The V gene's germline CDR1 is GTSNPN and CDR2 SVGIG (reference sequence). The CDR3 sequence: CAWSSPGDEQFF. Here the CDR3 DNA reads TGTGCCTGGAGTTCCCCCGGAGATGAGCAGTTCTTC.

In regard to this clone: Its ends do not fully match the called genes, so a read error is possible. The chain links TRBV30 to TRBJ2-7, with TRBD2 identical over 7 bases. The V gene's germline CDR1 is GTSNPN and CDR2 SVGIG (reference sequence). The CDR3 loop spans 12 amino acids. CDR3 loop: CAWVDGGYEQYF. CDR3 sequence (DNA): TGTGCCTGGGTAGACGGGGGGTACGAGCAGTACTTT.

This chain joins TRBV4-3 and TRBJ2-3, with no clear D. Germline loops: CDR1 LGHNA, CDR2 YSLEER. V gave up 1 base and J gave up 6 bases, with 11 bases separating them. CDR3 length equals 14 residues. The CDR3 coding sequence is TGCGCCAGCAGCCAAGGACTGGGTAGGGATACGCAGTATTTT. Translation: CASSQGLGRDTQYF.

The chain recombines TRBV18 with TRBJ1-6; 7 nucleotides match TRBD1. Trimming removed 4 bases from V and 7 bases from J; junction bases left unmatched: 7. CDR1 and CDR2 (germline): KGHSH, LQKENI. The CDR3 contains 15 residues. The CDR3 DNA is TGTGCCAGCTCACTCGGACAGGCGATAAATTCACCCCTCCACTTT. Amino acid sequence: CASSLGQAINSPLHF.

This clone was found a few times. This chain uses TRBV5-4 with TRBJ2-5; TRBD1 aligns across 8 bases. Per germline, CDR1 SGHNT and CDR2 YYREEE (reference sequence). V lost 4 bases, J lost 5 bases, and 7 bases stayed unmatched. This CDR3 has 14 amino acids. CDR3 nucleotide sequence: TGTGCCAGCAGCAATCAGGGGGCTAGGGAGACCCAGTACTTC. Protein product: CASSNQGARETQYF. Full variable domain (rest looked up from reference TRBV5-4 and TRBJ2-5): ETGVTQSPTHLIKTRGQQVTLRCSSQSGHNTVSWYQQALGQGPQFIFQYYREEENGRGNFPPRFSGLQFPNYSSELNVNALELDDSALYLCASSNQGARETQYFGPGTRLLVL.

V usage is TRBV14 and J usage is TRBJ1-1; 9 bases are a match to TRBD1. Trimming took 4 bases from V and 4 from J; bases not matched to a gene: 4. The CDR3 has 14 residues. CDR1 and CDR2 from the germline V gene are SGHDN and FVKESK. The CDR3 region has the DNA TGTGCCAGCAGCCTCCGACAGGGGGGCACTGAAGCTTTCTTT. Protein sequence: CASSLRQGGTEAFF.

This chain links TRBV27 with TRBJ2-7, with TRBD2 matching over 9 bases. CDR1 is MNHEY and CDR2 is SMNVEV in the germline V gene (reference sequence). The V gene end was trimmed by 8 bases and the J gene end by 4 bases; junction bases not matched to a gene: 6. CDR3 length equals 13 residues. This CDR3 reads CASASGGSYEQYF. The CDR3 DNA sequence: TGTGCCAGCGCGAGCGGGGGGTCTTACGAGCAGTACTTC.